The rows below give T cell receptor beta chains drawn from one sample of a study of T cell repertoires in cytomegalovirus infection. Their specific antigens are unknown. TCRdb passed the reads through MiXCR, listing each CDR3 protein once. The sample includes approximately 120,000 distinct CDR3 sequences, more than 25% of them seen just once. The specimen was CD8+ T cells from cultured PBMCs, collected from culture after CMV antigen stimulation. Receptors originate from a human donor in good health (CMV status not recorded). Some clones in this sample may be carry-over from other donors' samples. Each CDR3 is given with its conserved first and last residue. The order of the fields is D gene, clone size, V gene, J gene, CDR3 DNA, CDR3 protein. D genes are given only for firm matches. Only part of the rows carry a size: once, few, many, or a class if the clone is expanded.

TRBD1	.	TRBV6-5	TRBJ2-2	TGTGCCAGCAGCCGATGGACAGGGGAAACCGGGGAGCTGTTTTTT	CASSRWTGETGELFF
TRBD1	many	TRBV29-1	TRBJ1-1	TGCAGCGTTGAAGTGGGGACAGGGGGCAGGTCTGAAGCTTTCTTT	CSVEVGTGGRSEAFF
TRBD2	.	TRBV6-5	TRBJ2-1	TGTGCCAGCAGTTACGTTCGGGGGGGCTCCTACAATGAGCAGTTCTTC	CASSYVRGGSYNEQFF
TRBD1	few	TRBV14	TRBJ2-5	TGTGCCAGCCACAGGGGGAGACAAGAGACCCAGTACTTC	CASHRGRQETQYF
.	.	TRBV5-6	TRBJ2-1	TGTGCCAGCAGCTCAAAACTAGAAGGGGACAATGAGCAGTTCTTC	CASSSKLEGDNEQFF
TRBD1	.	TRBV5-1	TRBJ1-1	TGCGCCAGCAGCTCGGCAGGGGGGTACACTGAAGCTTTCTTT	CASSSAGGYTEAFF
.	.	TRBV27	TRBJ2-1	TGTGCCAGCAGTTCGGATGGAGTTAATGAGCAGTTCTTC	CASSSDGVNEQFF
.	few	TRBV2	TRBJ2-1	TGTGCCAGCACCAGGGAATGGGGGTACAATGAGCAGTTCTTC	CASTREWGYNEQFF
TRBD2	many	TRBV7-2	TRBJ2-7	TGTGCCAGCAGCCTCGGGCGGGCTAGCGGGCCCTACGAGCAGTACTTC	CASSLGRASGPYEQYF
.	.	TRBV7-9	TRBJ2-7	TGTGCCAGCAGCTTAGCTGCAGGGACCTACGAGCAGTACTTC	CASSLAAGTYEQYF
.	.	TRBV5-1	TRBJ2-1	TGCGCCAGCAGCTTCCCTCCGGATAGCTCCTACAATGAGCAGTTCTTC	CASSFPPDSSYNEQFF
TRBD1	.	TRBV6-2/TRBV6-3	TRBJ2-6	TGTGCCAGCAGGGACAGGGTTGAGGCCAACGTCCTGACTTTC	CASRDRVEANVLTF
.	many	TRBV6-1	TRBJ1-2	TGTGCCAGCAGTTCGATTCAGGGATCCAACTATGGCTACACCTTC	CASSSIQGSNYGYTF
TRBD1	many	TRBV19	TRBJ1-2	TGTGCCAGTAGCGGACTGACAGGGAACTATGGCTACACCTTC	CASSGLTGNYGYTF
.	.	TRBV4-1	TRBJ1-1	TGCGCCAGCAGCCCTTATCCCGGGGGCGCTGGGTATCCTGAAGCTTTCTTT	CASSPYPGGAGYPEAFF
.	many	TRBV29-1	TRBJ1-1	TGCAGCGTTGAAGATTTCCAGGGGAGAGACACTGAAGCTTTCTTT	CSVEDFQGRDTEAFF
.	few	TRBV6-5	TRBJ2-2	TGTGCCAGCAGTTACGTGGGGGGGCACACCGGGGAGCTGTTTTTT	CASSYVGGHTGELFF
.	few	TRBV29-1	TRBJ2-2	TGCAGCGTCCGTAAGAACACCGGGGAGCTGTTTTTT	CSVRKNTGELFF
TRBD2	.	TRBV10-3	TRBJ2-2	TGTGCCATCAGTGAGTCGGTAATAGCGGGGGCCACCGGGGAGCTGTTTTTT	CAISESVIAGATGELFF
.	.	TRBV7-2	TRBJ1-2	TGTGCCAGCAGCTTATCGCAAGGTTACGACTATGGCTACACCTTC	CASSLSQGYDYGYTF
.	.	TRBV12-5	TRBJ2-1	TGTGCTAGTGGTTTGCTACGGGGCGATAATGAGCAGTTCTTC	CASGLLRGDNEQFF
.	.	TRBV5-4	TRBJ2-2	TGTGCCAGCAGCGAACGTGCGAGGGGAATCACCGGGGAGCTGTTTTTT	CASSERARGITGELFF
.	many	TRBV7-6	TRBJ2-3	TGTGCCAGCAGCTTAGGAGGGGGACCAGATACGCAGTATTTT	CASSLGGGPDTQYF
.	many	TRBV11-2	TRBJ2-3	TGTGCCAGCAGCTTATGGGGGGCACCCACAGATACGCAGTATTTT	CASSLWGAPTDTQYF
.	few	TRBV11-1	TRBJ1-2	TGTGCCAGCAGCTTAACGACCGGGGCATCATACGGTGGAGACTATGGCTACACCTTC	CASSLTTGASYGGDYGYTF
.	many	TRBV6-1	TRBJ2-7	TGTGCCAGCAGTGAAATGGGACTGGGGGGCTACGAGCAGTACTTC	CASSEMGLGGYEQYF
.	.	TRBV4-1	TRBJ1-5	TGCGCCAGCAGCCAAGAAGCGGGTATGCAGCAGCCCCAGCATTTT	CASSQEAGMQQPQHF
.	.	TRBV4-1	TRBJ1-6	TGCGCCAGCAGCCAAGCTCGGGGAATCGGCAATTCACCCCTCCACTTT	CASSQARGIGNSPLHF
.	.	TRBV9	TRBJ2-1	TGTGCCAGCAGCATTAACCGGGACGGGGATTACAATGAGCAGTTCTTC	CASSINRDGDYNEQFF
.	.	TRBV6-5	TRBJ2-5	TGTGCCAGCAGATACAAGCCGGGAAAAGAGACCCAGTACTTC	CASRYKPGKETQYF
.	few	TRBV4-1	TRBJ2-1	TGCGCCAGCAGCCGGAGTGAGGGCAATGAGCAGTTCTTC	CASSRSEGNEQFF
TRBD2	.	TRBV7-9	TRBJ2-7	TGTGCCAGCAGCTTAGCAGCGGGGGGACTCTCCTACGAGCAGTACTTC	CASSLAAGGLSYEQYF
.	many	TRBV7-2	TRBJ1-4	TGTGCCAGCAGCCGGGTTGGGGGACAAATTAATGAAAAACTGTTTTTT	CASSRVGGQINEKLFF
.	.	TRBV11-2	TRBJ2-5	TGTGCCAGCAGCTTAGACCCTCTCAGCGGAGCGGAGACCCAGTACTTC	CASSLDPLSGAETQYF
.	.	TRBV28	TRBJ1-2	TGTGCCAGCGTAGCTAACTATGGCTACACCTTC	CASVANYGYTF
TRBD2	.	TRBV11-2	TRBJ2-5	TGTGCCAGCAGCAATAGCGGGGGGGCCGGAGAGACCCAGTACTTC	CASSNSGGAGETQYF
.	many	TRBV11-2	TRBJ2-1	TGTGCCAGCAGCTTAGAGAGCGGGTTCTACAATGAGCAGTTCTTC	CASSLESGFYNEQFF
.	.	TRBV9	TRBJ2-7	TGTGCCAGCAGCCCTAGGACCGAGCTCTCCTACGAGCAGTACTTC	CASSPRTELSYEQYF
.	.	TRBV20-1	TRBJ1-4	TGCAGTGCTAGAGATTTCCAGACAGAGAATGAAAAACTGTTTTTT	CSARDFQTENEKLFF
.	.	TRBV5-1	TRBJ2-3	TGCGCCAGCAGCTTGGGCCAGGGGATCACAGATACGCAGTATTTT	CASSLGQGITDTQYF
TRBD1	.	TRBV7-6	TRBJ2-2	TGTGCCAGCAGCTCAGGGACAGGGGGCAGGTTTGGAACCGGGGAGCTGTTTTTT	CASSSGTGGRFGTGELFF
.	few	TRBV4-2	TRBJ1-1	TGTGCCAGCAGCCAAGATTGGAGTAACACTGAAGCTTTCTTT	CASSQDWSNTEAFF
.	few	TRBV4-1	TRBJ1-2	TGCGCCAGCAGTCACGGAACAGGGTACGACTATGGCTACACCTTC	CASSHGTGYDYGYTF
.	.	TRBV3-1	TRBJ1-2	TGTGCCAGCAGCCAAGATCCGTCCGGGGGGTACTATGGCTACACCTTC	CASSQDPSGGYYGYTF
TRBD2	many	TRBV4-1	TRBJ2-1	TGCGCCAGCAGCCAACGTTTTCCTGGCAGCGGGGGGGCCTACAATGAGCAGTTCTTC	CASSQRFPGSGGAYNEQFF